The following is a T cell receptor (beta chain) sequence with its context. The authors' processing: Reference gene primer amplification gave nucleated cell count estimates. Produced via immunoSEQ multiplex PCR; TCRdb's table is partial and in-frame only. The DNA was the basis for D and trimming; V, J and clone size are from that table. The sample lists 330,000 or so clones; more than 75% were seen once. This specimen belongs to a study of blood T cell repertoires in COVID-19. Study information: Acute and convalescent COVID-19 samples came from the United States, Italy and Spain.

Across under 25 US areas, participants ranged in age from roughly 18 to 95 years. Cohort assignment relied on participant-reported clinical history. The CDR3 has 14 amino acids. V shed 0 bases and J shed 12 bases, with 12 bases lying between them. The germline V gene encodes CDR1 PRHDT and CDR2 FYEKMQ (reference sequence). The V gene is TRBV13, the J gene TRBJ1-6; D ambiguous. The sequenced sample consisted of PBMCs or T cells enriched from blood (not recorded which). This clonotype was obtained from a man in his forties in a cohort exposed to, infected with or recovered from COVID-19 (not recorded which). CDR3 amino acids: CASSLGQLQGPLHF. The CDR3 nucleotides read TGTGCCAGCAGCTTAGGACAGCTCCAAGGACCCCTCCACTTT.